The present T cell receptor beta chain was sequenced within a study of early stage breast cancer tumors. Study-wide points: Comparing each tissue with blood distinguished tumor from normal in about 85% of the 16 patients.

With regard to this clone: The antigen is undetermined.

Repertoires were generated with immunoSEQ multiplex PCR, while TCRdb's copy carries only in-frame clones and drops some. The sample holds over 20,000 clones, roughly 67% seen once. The source is a person aged 55-75 years with breast cancer. Sequenced input: breast tumor tissue.

CDR3 region: CASKGDRNTEAFF. CDR3 coding DNA: TGTGCCAGCAAGGGGGACAGGAACACTGAAGCTTTCTTT. V and J are TRBV27 and TRBJ1-1, with 7 bases aligning to TRBD1. The V segment lost 7 bases and the J segment 1 base; nucleotides outside the gene matches: 3. CDR3 size: 13 residues. Germline lookup yields CDR1 MNHEY and CDR2 SMNVEV (reference sequence).